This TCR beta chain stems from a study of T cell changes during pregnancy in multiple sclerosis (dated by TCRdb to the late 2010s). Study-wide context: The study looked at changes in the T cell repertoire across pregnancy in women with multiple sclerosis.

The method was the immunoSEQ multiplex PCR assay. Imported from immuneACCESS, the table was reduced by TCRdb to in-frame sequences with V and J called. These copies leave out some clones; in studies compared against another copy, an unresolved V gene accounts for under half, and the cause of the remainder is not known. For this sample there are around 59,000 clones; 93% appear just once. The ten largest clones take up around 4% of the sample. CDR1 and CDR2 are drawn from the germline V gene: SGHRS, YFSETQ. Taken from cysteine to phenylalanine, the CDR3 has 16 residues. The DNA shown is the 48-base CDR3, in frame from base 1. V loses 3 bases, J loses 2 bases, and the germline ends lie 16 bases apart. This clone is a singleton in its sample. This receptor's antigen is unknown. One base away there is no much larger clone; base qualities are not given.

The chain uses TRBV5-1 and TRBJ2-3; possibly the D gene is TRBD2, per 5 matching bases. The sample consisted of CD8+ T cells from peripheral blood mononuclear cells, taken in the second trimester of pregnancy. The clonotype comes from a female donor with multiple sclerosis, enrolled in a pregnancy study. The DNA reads TGCGCCAGCAGCTCCCCCGTAGTAGCGCACACAGATACGCAGTATTTT. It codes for CASSSPVVAHTDTQYF.